This T cell receptor beta chain comes out of a study of T-cell reconstitution after alpha-beta-depleted transplantation in children. Study results and caveats: At around two months after transplant, the alpha-beta T cells were reportedly derived from several hundred expanded clones that came from non-depleted graft cells. From surviving recipient T cells and thymic progenitors came the high day-60 TCRbeta diversity observed in some patients. Once a year had passed after transplant, T-cell counts and diversity came mostly from newly produced T cells.

The germline gives CDR1 ENHRY, CDR2 SYGVKD. CDR3 length: 13 residues. J was trimmed by 2 bases and V by 9 bases; bases with no gene match: 2. TCRbeta library construction was performed incorporating unique molecular identifiers. TCRdb redid the calling of the PCR reads with MiXCR, one entry per CDR3 protein. Among just over 950,000 distinct CDR3 sequences listed, less than 30% were seen once. As concerns this clonotype: The antigen is not known.

Material: PBMCs, mostly from graft donor cells, obtained 360 days after TCRalphabeta/CD19-depleted stem cell transplant. The chain joins TRBV10-3 to TRBJ2-5, with 11 bases fitting TRBD2. This clonotype originated in a boy younger than two who had a stem cell transplant for SCID, so the T cells may come from the graft donor. This CDR3 is CAIGTSGQETQYF. As DNA, the CDR3 is TGTGCCATAGGGACTAGCGGTCAAGAGACCCAGTACTTC.